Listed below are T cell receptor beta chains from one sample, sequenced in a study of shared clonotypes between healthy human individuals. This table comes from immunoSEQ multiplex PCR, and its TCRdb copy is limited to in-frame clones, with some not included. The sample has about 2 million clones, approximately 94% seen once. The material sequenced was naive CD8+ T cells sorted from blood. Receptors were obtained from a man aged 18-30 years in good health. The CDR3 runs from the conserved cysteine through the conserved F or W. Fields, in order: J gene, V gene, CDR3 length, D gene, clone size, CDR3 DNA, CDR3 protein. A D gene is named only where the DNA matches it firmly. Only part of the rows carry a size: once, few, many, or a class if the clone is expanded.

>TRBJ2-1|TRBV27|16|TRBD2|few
TGTGCCAGCAGTTTGGACGGGCGGGGGGCCTACAATGAGCAGTTCTTC
CASSLDGRGAYNEQFF
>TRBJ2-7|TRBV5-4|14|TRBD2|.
TGTGCCAGCAGCATAGCGGGAACAGCATACGAGCAGTACTTC
CASSIAGTAYEQYF
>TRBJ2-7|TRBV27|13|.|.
TGTGCCAGCAGTTTCCCCGCCACCTACGAGCAGTACTTC
CASSFPATYEQYF
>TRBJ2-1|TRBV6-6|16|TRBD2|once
TGTGCCAGCAGCCTTGCTTGGGAGGGGCACTACAATGAGCAGTTCTTC
CASSLAWEGHYNEQFF
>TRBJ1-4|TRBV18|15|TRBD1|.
TGTGCCAGCTCACTACCGACAGGGAGAGATGAAAAACTGTTTTTT
CASSLPTGRDEKLFF
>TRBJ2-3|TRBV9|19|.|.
TGTGCCAGCAGCGCCCCCCCGGTATCCGGGGGGCCTAGCACAGATACGCAGTATTTT
CASSAPPVSGGPSTDTQYF
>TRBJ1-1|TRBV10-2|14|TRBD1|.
TGCGCCAGCTCCCCGGGACAGGGGGCCACTGAAGCTTTCTTT
CASSPGQGATEAFF
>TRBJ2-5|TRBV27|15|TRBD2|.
TGTGCCAGCAGTTTATTAGCGGGAGGAGAGGAGACCCAGTACTTC
CASSLLAGGEETQYF
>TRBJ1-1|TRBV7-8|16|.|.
TGTGCCAGCAGCTTAGTATTGGGGCCCCTGAACACTGAAGCTTTCTTT
CASSLVLGPLNTEAFF
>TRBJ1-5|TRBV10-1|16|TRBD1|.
TGCGCCAGCAGAGCCGACAGGGCATATAGCAATCAGCCCCAGCATTTT
CASRADRAYSNQPQHF
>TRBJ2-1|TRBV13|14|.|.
TGTGCCAGCAGCCCCGGGGATTCTTACAATGAGCAGTTCTTC
CASSPGDSYNEQFF
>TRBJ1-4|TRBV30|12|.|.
TGTGCCTGGAGGCGGATTAATGAAAAACTGTTTTTT
CAWRRINEKLFF
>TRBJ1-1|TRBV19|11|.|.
TGTGCCAGTAGCATGTTTTCTGAAGCTTTCTTT
CASSMFSEAFF
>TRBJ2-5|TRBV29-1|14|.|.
TGCAGCGGTGCCCGGTTGTCGGTAGAAGAGACCCAGTACTTC
CSGARLSVEETQYF
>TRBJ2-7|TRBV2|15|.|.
TGTGCCAGCAGTGAAGGGCGTAACCTCTCCTACGAGCAGTACTTC
CASSEGRNLSYEQYF
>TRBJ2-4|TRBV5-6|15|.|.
TGTGCCAGCAGCTTGGGACCCTCTACCTTGAACATTCAGTACTTC
CASSLGPSTLNIQYF
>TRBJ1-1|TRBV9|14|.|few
TGTGCCAGCAGCGTACAGGGAAGTAACACTGAAGCTTTCTTT
CASSVQGSNTEAFF
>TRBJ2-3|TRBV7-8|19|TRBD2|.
TGTGCCAGCAGCTCCCCGAAGGCTAGCGGGGGGACCCATCATTATACGCAGTATTTT
CASSSPKASGGTHHYTQYF
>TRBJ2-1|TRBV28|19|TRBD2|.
TGTGCCAGCAGTTTTCCCGGGACTAGCGGGGGTACCTCCTACAATGAGCAGTTCTTC
CASSFPGTSGGTSYNEQFF
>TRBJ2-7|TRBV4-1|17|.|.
TGCGCCAGCAGCCAAGACCCCGCCGGGGCTGAATCCTACGAGCAGTACTTC
CASSQDPAGAESYEQYF
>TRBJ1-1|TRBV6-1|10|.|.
TGTGCCAGCAGTGAATGGGTGGCTTTCTTT
CASSEWVAFF
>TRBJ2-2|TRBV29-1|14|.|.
TGCAGCGTTAGCGGCAGGGGAGTATCCGGGGAGCTGTTTTTT
CSVSGRGVSGELFF
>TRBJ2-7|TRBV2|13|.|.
TGTGCCAGCAGTGAAGCGACGTGGGAGGAGCAGTACTTC
CASSEATWEEQYF
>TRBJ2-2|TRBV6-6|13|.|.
TGTGCCAGCACCAATCGGGGCACCGGGGAGCTGTTTTTT
CASTNRGTGELFF
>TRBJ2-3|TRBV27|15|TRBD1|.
TGTGCCAGCTCCTACAGGGGGCTCAGCACAGATACGCAGTATTTT
CASSYRGLSTDTQYF
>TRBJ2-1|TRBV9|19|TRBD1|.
TGTGCCAGCAGCCAGTCGGGACAGTTATCGCATACGGACTACAATGAGCAGTTCTTC
CASSQSGQLSHTDYNEQFF
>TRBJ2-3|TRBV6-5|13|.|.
TGTGCCAGCAGTTGGGGGTGGGCAGATACGCAGTATTTT
CASSWGWADTQYF
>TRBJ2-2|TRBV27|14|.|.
TGTGCCAGCAGTTATGACAGGAACACCGGGGAGCTGTTTTTT
CASSYDRNTGELFF
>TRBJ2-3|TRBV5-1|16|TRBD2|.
TGCGCCAGCAGCGGGGGGACTAGCGGGTATTTAGATACGCAGTATTTT
CASSGGTSGYLDTQYF
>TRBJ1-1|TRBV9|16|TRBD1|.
TGTGCCAGCAGCGTAGTTAGGGACAGCCTGAACACTGAAGCTTTCTTT
CASSVVRDSLNTEAFF
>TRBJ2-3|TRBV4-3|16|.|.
TGCGCCAGCAGCCAAGAGGGAGGGGGGCTAACAGATACGCAGTATTTT
CASSQEGGGLTDTQYF
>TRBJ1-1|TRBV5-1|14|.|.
TGCGCCAGCAGCTTTACGATAGGGAGCCCTGAAGCTTTCTTT
CASSFTIGSPEAFF
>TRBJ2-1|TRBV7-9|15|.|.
TGTGCCAGCAGCTTAGGAGGGGTTTTAGGGAATGAGCAGTTCTTC
CASSLGGVLGNEQFF
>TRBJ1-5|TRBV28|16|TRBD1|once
TGTGCCAGCAGTTTTTTTGGACAGGCTAGCAATCAGCCCCAGCATTTT
CASSFFGQASNQPQHF
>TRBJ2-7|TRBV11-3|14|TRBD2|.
TGTGCCAGCAGCCCTAGCGGGAACTCCTACGAGCAGTACTTC
CASSPSGNSYEQYF
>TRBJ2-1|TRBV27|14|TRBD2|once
TGTGCCAGCAGAGCCGGGACTAGCGGCAATGAGCAGTTCTTC
CASRAGTSGNEQFF
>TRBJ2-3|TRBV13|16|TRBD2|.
TGTGCCAGCAGTTCCGAAGCGGGGGCCAACACAGATACGCAGTATTTT
CASSSEAGANTDTQYF
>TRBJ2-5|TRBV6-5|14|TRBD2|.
TGTGCCAGCAGTTACGGCGGGGGGGCGGAGACCCAGTACTTC
CASSYGGGAETQYF
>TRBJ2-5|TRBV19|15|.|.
TGTGCCAGTAGTATGGGGGGTAACCCCCAAGAGACCCAGTACTTC
CASSMGGNPQETQYF
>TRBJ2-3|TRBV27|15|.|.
TGTGCCAGCAGTTTGGGGCCCTACTTCACAGATACGCAGTATTTT
CASSLGPYFTDTQYF